This note documents a single T cell receptor beta chain sequence. Its matching antigen is unknown. The CDR3 consists of 14 residues. With V trimmed by 4 bases and J by 5 bases, 5 bases remained unmatched. Germline V gene data show CDR1 as KGHSH and CDR2 as LQKENI. TCRdb recomputed calls from the reads with MiXCR, one row per CDR3 protein. The data hold 6,200 or so distinct CDR3 sequences, with more than 30% observed a single time. These data belong to a study of type 1 regulatory T cells. In the study overall: T-allo10 is a Tr1-enriched, alloantigen-specific CD4 T cell product made in vitro. Whole-study findings and limits: Compared with non-type 1 regulatory T cells, type 1 regulatory T cells showed a more restricted TCR repertoire.

The sample consisted of cultured type 1 regulatory T (Tr1) cells, either the whole culture or a sorted fraction (not recorded which). This chain joins TRBV18 and TRBJ1-1, with 9 bases aligning to TRBD1. The clonotype comes from a human donor in good health. CDR3 sequence reads: CASSQGQGITEAFF. DNA of the CDR3: TGTGCCAGCTCACAGGGACAGGGAATAACTGAAGCTTTCTTT.